Below are 30 T cell receptor beta chains sequenced from a single sample in a study of T cells in Graves' hyperthyroidism and ophthalmopathy (dated by TCRdb to between 2018 and 2021). Library preparation used multiplex PCR. Sequencing relied on an Illumina HiSeq 2000. Amplification of TCR beta CDR3 regions was carried out from RNA transcripts. For the first round of RT-PCR on the TCR CDR3, the HTBI primer set was used together with the Qiagen OneStep RT-PCR kit. TCRdb reanalyzed the raw reads on its own, using fastp at Q25 for trimming and MiXCR for clone calling, and kept in-frame beta chains. Records with the same CDR3 protein are collapsed into one entry carrying the most frequent genes and DNA. The sample table holds about 100,000 distinct CDR3 sequences, of which roughly 15% were seen once. 42% of the sample belongs to the ten largest clones. The sequenced material came from blood. The receptor set was obtained from a woman between 45 and 65 years old with Graves' hyperthyroidism.

This clonotype was counted many times. The J gene is TRBJ1-5, the V gene TRBV6-1; D is unclear. V was shortened by 4 bases and J by 0 bases, with 16 bases between the two germline ends. CDR1 and CDR2 (germline): MNHNS, SASEGT. There are 17 residues in the CDR3. The CDR3 spells CASSGGFSHHSNQPQHF. The CDR3 bases are TGTGCCAGCAGTGGAGGTTTCTCACACCATAGCAATCAGCCCCAGCATTTT.

This clonotype was seen at least ten times. V is TRBV20-1 and J is TRBJ2-3, with 7 bases lining up with TRBD2. Germline loops: CDR1 DFQATT, CDR2 SNEGSKA (reference sequence). CDR3 length: 15 residues. The V segment lost 1 base and the J segment 4 bases; nucleotides outside the gene matches: 8. The CDR3 reads CSARGGGGPADTQYF. For the CDR3, the DNA is TGCAGTGCTAGAGGGGGGGGAGGGCCGGCAGATACGCAGTATTTT.

This clonotype was recorded many times. The CDR3 loop is CASSIREIGGYTF. CDR3 nucleotides: TGTGCCAGTAGTATAAGGGAGATCGGTGGCTACACCTTC. The chain is built from TRBV19 and TRBJ1-2; D remains unclear. This CDR3 comprises 13 residues. Trimming stripped 2 bases from V and 7 bases from J, with 11 bases between. The germline V gene has CDR1 LNHDA and CDR2 SQIVND (reference sequence). The whole variable domain, remainder taken from reference TRBV19 and TRBJ1-2, is DGGITQSPKYLFRKEGQNVTLSCEQNLNHDAMYWYRQDPGQGLRLIYYSQIVNDFQKGDIAEGYSVSREKKESFPLTVTSAQKNPTAFYLCASSIREIGGYTFGSGTRLTVV.

This clonotype was found many times. The V call is TRBV30, the J call TRBJ1-2; maybe TRBD1 (5 bases). The CDR3 covers 13 residues. The V end was cut by 0 bases, the J end by 8 bases, with 13 bases between. Per the germline V gene, CDR1 is GTSNPN and CDR2 is SVGIG (reference sequence). The CDR3 loop is CAWSVGSGDGYTF. CDR3 in DNA: TGTGCCTGGAGTGTCGGCAGCGGGGACGGCTACACCTTC.

The V and J genes are TRBV20-1 and TRBJ2-1, with D uncertain. V was pared by 1 base and J by 5 bases, with 6 bases between. The CDR3 consists of 12 residues. Germline V gene sequence: CDR1 DFQATT, CDR2 SNEGSKA (reference sequence). In nucleotides, the CDR3 is TGCAGTGCTAGAGTGCTGGACAATGAGCAGTTCTTC. Its protein product is CSARVLDNEQFF.

This clonotype was seen many times. The chain has TRBV9 and TRBJ1-2; D is uncertain. The CDR3 runs to 15 residues. Trimming removed 0 bases from V and 6 bases from J, with 15 bases in between. The V gene's germline CDR1 is SGDLS and CDR2 YYNGEE. The CDR3 protein is CASSVAAYLEDGYTF. CDR3 sequence (DNA): TGTGCCAGCAGCGTAGCTGCATACTTAGAAGATGGCTACACCTTC.

This clonotype was recorded many times. This chain uses TRBV20-1 with TRBJ2-7, with 7 bases aligning to TRBD2. Unmatched junction bases numbered 8, after V lost 3 bases and J lost 3 bases. Germline CDR1 reads DFQATT; CDR2 reads SNEGSKA (reference sequence). The length of the CDR3 is 14 residues. The CDR3 here is CSASQGVAGYEQYF. Written as DNA, the CDR3 is TGCAGTGCTAGTCAAGGGGTAGCGGGCTACGAGCAGTACTTC.

V and J are TRBV2 and TRBJ1-5; the D gene is possibly TRBD1 (6 bases). V gave up 2 bases and J gave up 6 bases, with 14 bases separating them. In germline, CDR1 is SNHLY, CDR2 FYNNEI. The CDR3 covers 15 residues. The CDR3 DNA is TGTGCCAGCAGTGAATCAGGGGTCGTGAGTCAGCCCCAGCATTTT. Translation: CASSESGVVSQPQHF.

This clonotype was seen ten or more times. The gene calls are TRBV28 and TRBJ1-1; 7 bases map to TRBD1. V lost 0 bases and J lost 9; bases outside the gene matches: 7. The CDR3 loop spans 14 amino acids. Per germline, CDR1 MDHEN and CDR2 SYDVKM. As DNA, the CDR3 is TGTGCCAGCAGTTTATGGCATCGGGGACAGCAAGCTTTCTTT. It encodes CASSLWHRGQQAFF. Looking up the rest from reference TRBV28 and TRBJ1-1 gives the full variable domain: DVKVTQSSRYLVKRTGEKVFLECVQDMDHENMFWYRQDPGLGLRLIYFSYDVKMKEKGDIPEGYSVSREKKERFSLILESASTNQTSMYLCASSLWHRGQQAFFGQGTRLTVV.

At least ten counts were recorded for this clonotype. The chain is built from TRBV5-8 and TRBJ1-2, with a possible D match to TRBD1 (6 bases). The CDR3 is 14 residues long. The germline CDR1 and CDR2 sequences are SGHTS and YDEGEE. V lost 8 bases and J 6 bases, leaving 20 bases between the germline ends. CDR3: CASLEQGLFDGYTF. The CDR3 DNA reads TGTGCCAGTCTAGAACAGGGTTTATTTGATGGCTACACCTTC.

This clonotype was counted ten times or more. The gene calls are TRBV30 and TRBJ2-7; 8 nucleotides line up with TRBD1. Per the germline V gene, CDR1 is GTSNPN and CDR2 is SVGIG (reference sequence). CDR3 length equals 14 residues. Trimming removed 2 bases from V and 0 bases from J; junction bases left unmatched: 3. This CDR3 reads CAWSWDRLSYEQYF. CDR3 sequence (DNA): TGTGCCTGGAGTTGGGACAGGCTCTCCTACGAGCAGTACTTC.

This clonotype was seen ten or more times. The chain employs TRBV9 and TRBJ2-2, with TRBD1 as a possible D gene (5 bases). The CDR3 consists of 12 residues. Germline V gene data show CDR1 as SGDLS and CDR2 as YYNGEE. Trimming stripped 5 bases from V and 7 bases from J, with 9 bases between. The chain's CDR3 is CASRSGIGELFF. DNA for the CDR3: TGTGCCAGCAGGTCAGGGATCGGGGAGCTGTTTTTT.

This clonotype was seen repeatedly, ten times or more. V is TRBV24-1 and J is TRBJ2-5; TRBD1 agrees at 9 bases. Germline loops: CDR1 KGHDR, CDR2 SFDVKD. V was clipped by 11 bases and J by 4 bases; unmatched bases: 10. CDR3 length equals 14 residues. The CDR3 loop is CARPRDRAGETQYF. The DNA for the CDR3 is TGTGCCAGGCCCCGGGACAGGGCTGGAGAGACCCAGTACTTC.

This clonotype was counted many times. This sequence joins TRBV3-1 and TRBJ2-1; no firm D call. Germline CDR1 is LGHDT and CDR2 is YNNKEL (reference sequence). V gave up 4 bases and J gave up 0 bases, with 16 bases separating them. The CDR3 spans 17 residues. As DNA, the CDR3 is TGTGCCAGCAGCCCCCCCCCGCCCCTTAGCTCCTACAATGAGCAGTTCTTC. Encoded protein: CASSPPPPLSSYNEQFF.

This clonotype occurred many times. V gene TRBV20-1 combines with J gene TRBJ2-3; the D gene could be TRBD1 or TRBD2 (6 bases each). Between the trimmed V and J ends, which lost 4 bases and 6 bases, there was a span of 20 bases. The CDR3 length is 15 residues. Per the germline V gene, CDR1 is DFQATT and CDR2 is SNEGSKA (reference sequence). CDR3 DNA sequence: TGCAGTGCTACTTACGGAGGGGGAAAACGGGATACGCAGTATTTT. Translated: CSATYGGGKRDTQYF.

This clonotype was seen many times. V usage is TRBV7-3 and J usage is TRBJ2-2, with TRBD1 matching over 7 bases. Germline CDR1 is SGHTA and CDR2 is FQGTGA. The CDR3 sequence is 14 residues long. Unmatched junction bases numbered 2, after V lost 0 bases and J lost 7 bases. Here the CDR3 reads CASSLTGGGGELFF. CDR3 nucleotides: TGTGCCAGCAGCTTAACAGGGGGCGGCGGGGAGCTGTTTTTT.

This clonotype came up many times. This chain connects TRBV6-1 to TRBJ1-3; a weak D match, TRBD1 (5 bases). With 10 bases removed from V and 0 bases from J, the gap between germline ends came to 16 bases. The CDR3 length is 15 residues. Germline loops: CDR1 MNHNS, CDR2 SASEGT. In nucleotides, the CDR3 is TGTGCCACCCGAGCGACAGAGAACTCTGGAAACACCATATATTTT. Amino acid sequence: CATRATENSGNTIYF.

The chain employs TRBV7-9 and TRBJ2-3, with D perhaps being TRBD1 or TRBD2 (6 bases each). This CDR3 is 16 amino acids long. With 3 bases removed from V and 0 bases from J, the gap between germline ends came to 13 bases. Germline lookup yields CDR1 SEHNR and CDR2 FQNEAQ (reference sequence). The CDR3: CASSFGRGLSTDTQYF. CDR3 DNA sequence: TGTGCCAGCAGCTTTGGTCGGGGGCTAAGCACAGATACGCAGTATTTT. The full variable domain, its missing parts supplied by reference TRBV7-9 and TRBJ2-3, is DTGVSQNPRHKITKRGQNVTFRCDPISEHNRLYWYRQTLGQGPEFLTYFQNEAQLEKSRLLSDRFSAERPKGSFSTLEIQRTEQGDSAMYLCASSFGRGLSTDTQYFGPGTRLTVL.

This clonotype was seen ten or more times. The rearrangement joins TRBV5-1 to TRBJ1-4; D remains unclear. Germline V lookup: CDR1 SGHRS, CDR2 YFSETQ. Trimming removed 0 bases at V and 5 bases at J, with 8 bases between. CDR3 length: 14 residues. In DNA, the CDR3 is TGCGCCAGCAGCTTGGACTTCCCCAATGAAAAACTGTTTTTT. Its translation is CASSLDFPNEKLFF.

V is TRBV20-1 and J is TRBJ2-5; the D gene is possibly TRBD2 (6 bases). CDR3 length equals 15 residues. V was pared by 6 bases and J by 1 base, with 18 bases between. Germline CDR1 reads DFQATT; CDR2 reads SNEGSKA (reference sequence). DNA for the CDR3: TGCAGTGCATTGCCCTTTAGCGGAAGCCAAGAGACCCAGTACTTC. Its translation: CSALPFSGSQETQYF.

The table lists this clonotype with many counts. The V and J genes are TRBV12-3 or TRBV12-4 and TRBJ1-2; 7 bases are a match to TRBD1. V lost 7 bases, J lost 8 bases, and 13 bases stayed unmatched. There are 14 residues in the CDR3. The CDR3 nucleotides are TGTGCCAGCACCCAATCGCAGGGGGTGGAGGGCTACACCTTC. It encodes CASTQSQGVEGYTF.

CDR3 bases: TGCGCCAGCAGCCAGGGACAGGTGACAAACACTGAAGCTTTCTTT. Its protein is CASSQGQVTNTEAFF. The rearrangement links TRBV4-1 to TRBJ1-1; 8 nucleotides align to TRBD1. CDR3 length: 15 residues. Germline lookup yields CDR1 MGHRA and CDR2 YSYEKL. Trimming at V came to 3 bases and at J to 2 bases, leaving 5 bases not matched to a gene.

This clonotype was observed a few times. The chain joins TRBV6-2 or TRBV6-3 to TRBJ2-3; weak D call: TRBD1 (7 bases). Trimming took off 2 bases at V and 0 bases at J, with 15 bases between the two ends. The CDR3 has 17 amino acids. In germline, CDR1 is MNHEY, CDR2 SVGEGT. The CDR3: CASSYAGGKRSTDTQYF. Written as DNA, the CDR3 is TGTGCCAGCAGTTACGCAGGGGGGAAGAGGAGCACAGATACGCAGTATTTT.

This clonotype occurred many times. This rearrangement joins TRBV20-1 to TRBJ2-1; D perhaps matches TRBD1 (6 bases). Trimming took off 3 bases at V and 5 bases at J, with 14 bases between the two ends. The CDR3 is 14 residues long. Germline V CDR1 and CDR2: DFQATT, SNEGSKA (reference sequence). DNA for the CDR3: TGCAGTGCTAGGGAGGACAGACGAAACAATGAGCAGTTCTTC. Residues: CSAREDRRNNEQFF.

This clonotype showed up many times. The chain couples TRBV20-1 to TRBJ2-2, with D possibly being TRBD2 (6 bases). This CDR3 spans 15 amino acids. CDR1 is DFQATT, CDR2 SNEGSKA, per germline (reference sequence). The germline V and J ends were trimmed by 1 base and 5 bases, with 14 bases remaining between them. CDR3 sequence reads: CSARAGAGGTGELFF. As DNA, the CDR3 is TGCAGTGCTAGAGCCGGGGCCGGGGGAACCGGGGAGCTGTTTTTT.

The chain carries TRBV4-1 and TRBJ1-2; D is perhaps TRBD1 (6 bases). The CDR3 runs to 16 residues. Trimming cost V 4 bases and J 0 bases, with 15 bases left between them. The germline CDR1 and CDR2 sequences are MGHRA and YSYEKL. Written as DNA, the CDR3 is TGCGCCAGCAGCCCCAAAGGACAGACAGCTAACTATGGCTACACCTTC. It translates to CASSPKGQTANYGYTF.

The chain is built from TRBV7-2 and TRBJ1-1; D is possibly TRBD1 (6 bases). The CDR3 runs to 14 residues. The germline V gene encodes CDR1 SGHTA and CDR2 FQGNSA. Trimming stripped 6 bases from V and 2 bases from J, with 13 bases between. For the CDR3, the DNA is TGTGCCAGCAGGGCTGGACAGTTCAACACTGAAGCTTTCTTT. This codes for CASRAGQFNTEAFF.

This clonotype came up many times. The V gene is TRBV13, the J gene TRBJ2-1; the match to TRBD1 covers 10 bases. Trimming took 5 bases from V and 3 from J; bases not matched to a gene: 10. This CDR3 contains 17 residues. Germline lookup yields CDR1 PRHDT and CDR2 FYEKMQ (reference sequence). The CDR3 sequence is CASSPYPGTGVYNEQFF. CDR3 DNA: TGTGCCAGCAGCCCGTATCCCGGGACAGGGGTCTACAATGAGCAGTTCTTC. The full variable domain, in which reference TRBV13 and TRBJ2-1 provide the parts outside the CDR3, is AAGVIQSPRHLIKEKRETATLKCYPIPRHDTVYWYQQGPGQDPQFLISFYEKMQSDKGSIPDRFSAQQFSDYHSELNMSSLELGDSALYFCASSPYPGTGVYNEQFFGPGTRLTVL.

This clonotype was seen a handful of times. One junction end disagrees with the germline gene, perhaps due to a read error. V and J are TRBV27 and TRBJ2-1; tentatively, D is TRBD1 or TRBD2 (6 bases each). This CDR3 region has 14 residues. CDR1 is MNHEY, CDR2 SMNVEV, per germline (reference sequence). CDR3 loop: CASSGGLLYNEQSF. The CDR3, as DNA: TGTGCCAGCAGTGGGGGGCTACTCTACAATGAGCAGTCCTTC.

This clonotype was picked up many times. In DNA, the CDR3 is TGTGCCAGCAGTGAAGTAGGTTCTGTTGGTGAAAAACTGTTTTTT. This encodes CASSEVGSVGEKLFF. The genes are TRBV2 and TRBJ1-4, with unresolved D. With 1 base removed from V and 7 bases from J, the gap between germline ends came to 13 bases. The length of the CDR3 is 15 residues. Looked up from germline, CDR1 is SNHLY and CDR2 is FYNNEI.